Listed here are 20 T cell receptor beta chains from one sample, sequenced in a study of cytomegalovirus exposure and HLA in healthy donors. PCR amplification relied on 60 Vbeta primers (plus 13 Jbeta primers). The protocol was immunoSEQ multiplex PCR, while the TCRdb copy is restricted to in-frame clones and leaves out a portion. This sample yields under 150,000 clones, of which 70% to 80% are seen a single time; 4.9% belongs to the top ten. Sequenced sample: PBMCs. These receptors were taken from a woman between 50 and 59 years old in good health and CMV-seronegative.

This sequence joins TRBV9 and TRBJ2-1; unclear D gene. V dropped 2 bases and J dropped 3 bases, with 12 bases sitting between them. The CDR3 is made up of 15 amino acids. Germline assignment: CDR1 SGDLS and CDR2 YYNGEE. This chain's CDR3 is CASSVRDISYNEQFF. For the CDR3, the DNA is TGTGCCAGCAGCGTTCGTGACATAAGCTACAATGAGCAGTTCTTC.

V and J are TRBV29-1 and TRBJ2-3; D may be TRBD1 (6 bases). Germline CDR1 reads SQVTM; CDR2 reads ANQGSEA. Deletions cut 1 base from V and 5 bases from J, with 13 bases between. The CDR3 length is 14 residues. The CDR3, as DNA: TGCAGCGTTGAAGGAGCAGGGGAGATAGATACGCAGTATTTT. Translation gives CSVEGAGEIDTQYF.

The rearrangement links TRBV30 to TRBJ2-3; perhaps TRBD2 as D (6 bases). V was pared by 0 bases and J by 1 base, with 11 bases between. Germline assignment: CDR1 GTSNPN and CDR2 SVGIG (reference sequence). This CDR3 is 15 amino acids long. This chain's CDR3 is CAWSVRGLRTDTQYF. DNA for the CDR3: TGTGCCTGGAGTGTACGGGGACTTCGCACAGATACGCAGTATTTT.

This clone was seen more than once but under ten times. The chain links TRBV29-1 to TRBJ1-2, with 9 bases that match TRBD1. The length of the CDR3 is 14 residues. The germline gives CDR1 SQVTM, CDR2 ANQGSEA. The V segment lost 6 bases and the J segment 2 bases; nucleotides outside the gene matches: 7. The CDR3 DNA follows: TGCAGCGTGGACAGGGGAGGAGGGAACTATGGCTACACCTTC. It yields the protein CSVDRGGGNYGYTF. The full variable domain, completed using reference TRBV29-1 and TRBJ1-2, is SAVISQKPSRDICQRGTSLTIQCQVDSQVTMMFWYRQQPGQSLTLIATANQGSEATYESGFVIDKFPISRPNLTFSTLTVSNMSPEDSSIYLCSVDRGGGNYGYTFGSGTRLTVV.

The V and J genes are TRBV2 and TRBJ2-5; D may be TRBD2 (5 bases). The J call may be in error: the DNA end matches TRBJ2-7 better. The CDR3 sequence is 13 residues long. Germline CDR1 is SNHLY and CDR2 is FYNNEI. The CDR3 sequence: CASRYFAGYEQYF. CDR3 sequence (DNA): TGTGCCAGCAGGTACTTTGCGGGCTACGAGCAGTACTTC.

The chain employs TRBV28 and TRBJ1-5, with 10 bases identical to TRBD1. Trimming removed 5 bases from V and 4 bases from J; junction bases left unmatched: 14. Germline V gene lookup returns CDR1 MDHEN and CDR2 SYDVKM. This CDR3 region has 18 residues. The CDR3 DNA sequence: TGTGCCAGCAGTCCGTTCCCCCCGGGACAGGGGATGAATCAGCCCCAGCATTTT. It encodes CASSPFPPGQGMNQPQHF.

This clone occurred a few times. This rearrangement joins TRBV5-1 to TRBJ1-1; D gene uncertain. The length of the CDR3 is 14 residues. Trimming left V 2 bases short and J 1 base short, with 9 bases between. From germline, CDR1 is SGHRS and CDR2 YFSETQ. In DNA form, the CDR3 reads TGCGCCAGCAGCTTCGAAGCCCGGAACACTGAAGCTTTCTTT. Its protein is CASSFEARNTEAFF.

The V gene is TRBV5-6, the J gene TRBJ2-5, with 9 bases that match TRBD2. There are 16 residues in the CDR3. CDR1 and CDR2 (germline): SGHDT, YYEEEE. After removal of 0 bases from V and 0 bases from J, the junction contained 3 bases not matched to a gene. Here the CDR3 DNA reads TGTGCCAGCAGCTTGGCGGGCGGGGGGGACCAAGAGACCCAGTACTTC. Translation gives CASSLAGGGDQETQYF.

This rearrangement joins TRBV15 to TRBJ2-3, with a tentative D call TRBD1 (7 bases). V shed 7 bases and J shed 0 bases, with 14 bases lying between them. Germline assignment: CDR1 LNHNV and CDR2 YYDKDF (reference sequence). The CDR3 loop spans 15 amino acids. The chain's CDR3 is CATTRGDSSTDTQYF. For the CDR3, the DNA is TGTGCCACCACCAGGGGGGACAGTAGCACAGATACGCAGTATTTT.

In the case of this clone: An end of the junction does not agree with germline; a read error may underlie this. The chain has TRBV30 and TRBJ1-3; D is unresolved. Germline-derived CDR1 and CDR2 are GTSNPN and SVGIG (reference sequence). This CDR3 spans 13 amino acids. CDR3 sequence (DNA): TGTGTCTGGAGTCCCACTACTGGAAACACCATATATTTT. As protein: CVWSPTTGNTIYF.

The rearrangement uses TRBV15 and TRBJ1-1; a weak D match, TRBD1 (5 bases). V lost 3 bases and J 4 bases, leaving 12 bases between the germline ends. This CDR3 spans 14 amino acids. Germline values: CDR1 LNHNV, CDR2 YYDKDF (reference sequence). CDR3: CATSSRGEGTEAFF. The CDR3 nucleotides are TGTGCCACCAGCAGCCGGGGGGAGGGCACTGAAGCTTTCTTT. The full variable domain, in which reference TRBV15 and TRBJ1-1 provide the parts outside the CDR3, is DAMVIQNPRYQVTQFGKPVTLSCSQTLNHNVMYWYQQKSSQAPKLLFHYYDKDFNNEADTPDNFQSRRPNTSFCFLDIRSPGLGDTAMYLCATSSRGEGTEAFFGQGTRLTVV.

The chain has TRBV7-2 and TRBJ1-1; D remains ambiguous. The CDR3 contains 12 residues. CDR1 and CDR2 (germline): SGHTA, FQGNSA. The V gene lost 3 bases and the J gene lost 3 bases, with 5 bases spanning the gap. The CDR3 nucleotides are TGTGCCAGCAGCTTTTCTTACACTGAAGCTTTCTTT. This translates into CASSFSYTEAFF. The whole variable domain, remainder taken from reference TRBV7-2 and TRBJ1-1, is GAGVSQSPSNKVTEKGKDVELRCDPISGHTALYWYRQSLGQGLEFLIYFQGNSAPDKSGLPSDRFSAERTGGSVSTLTIQRTQQEDSAVYLCASSFSYTEAFFGQGTRLTVV.

This chain uses TRBV2 with TRBJ1-6; D is unresolved. The CDR3 spans 12 residues. Trimming took off 4 bases at V and 11 bases at J, with 9 bases between the two ends. The germline V gene has CDR1 SNHLY and CDR2 FYNNEI. CDR3 in amino acids: CASSVGGPPLHF. CDR3 DNA: TGTGCCAGCAGTGTTGGCGGTCCACCCCTCCACTTT.

The V and J genes are TRBV5-6 and TRBJ1-5, with TRBD1 as a possible D gene (5 bases). This CDR3 is 14 amino acids long. Germline assignment: CDR1 SGHDT and CDR2 YYEEEE. Trimming cost V 0 bases and J 6 bases, with 10 bases left between them. CDR3 region: CASSLAGVVQPQHF. Here the CDR3 DNA reads TGTGCCAGCAGCTTGGCGGGGGTGGTTCAGCCCCAGCATTTT.

The chain joins TRBV6-5 to TRBJ1-5, with a tentative D call TRBD1 (6 bases). V was clipped by 6 bases and J by 2 bases, with 14 bases between them. Germline CDR1 MNHEY, CDR2 SVGAGI. The length of the CDR3 is 15 residues. In DNA, the CDR3 is TGTGCCAGCAGGGGCTACAGGGATGGCAATCAGCCCCAGCATTTT. Translation gives CASRGYRDGNQPQHF.

The chain couples TRBV29-1 to TRBJ1-1, with a tentative D call TRBD1 (5 bases). This CDR3 contains 13 residues. V lost 8 bases and J 0 bases, leaving 13 bases between the germline ends. The V gene's germline CDR1 is SQVTM and CDR2 ANQGSEA. CDR3 protein: CSSNGGMNTEAFF. In DNA, the CDR3 is TGCAGCTCAAATGGGGGGATGAACACTGAAGCTTTCTTT.

The V call is TRBV7-2, the J call TRBJ2-2, with 8 bases lining up with TRBD1. The CDR3 contains 15 residues. Germline assignment: CDR1 SGHTA and CDR2 FQGNSA. The V and J ends lost 3 bases and 4 bases, in that order; junction bases with no gene match: 4. This chain's CDR3 is CASSFDRGGTGELFF. DNA of the CDR3: TGTGCCAGCAGCTTCGACAGGGGAGGCACCGGGGAGCTGTTTTTT.

The chain joins TRBV7-9 to TRBJ1-2; 9 bases align to TRBD1. The CDR3 extends over 18 amino acids. Germline values: CDR1 SEHNR, CDR2 FQNEAQ (reference sequence). V trimming: 5 bases; J trimming: 5 bases; junction bases outside the gene matches: 18. CDR3 coding DNA: TGTGCCAGCAGCCCCCCCAGGACAGGGGCCTCGGGTTGGTATGGCTACACCTTC. Encoded protein: CASSPPRTGASGWYGYTF.

This chain uses TRBV25-1 with TRBJ1-6; perhaps TRBD1 as D (5 bases). V lost 6 bases and J lost 5, with 11 bases in between. Germline CDR1 MGHDK, CDR2 SYGVNS. The CDR3 totals 14 residues. This CDR3 is CASRPQENNSPLHF. Written as DNA, the CDR3 is TGTGCCAGCAGACCACAGGAGAATAATTCACCCCTCCACTTT.

This clone was found a few times. CDR3 DNA sequence: TGTGCCAGCACGGGACTAGCGGGGGACGGGGAGCTGTTTTTT. Amino acid sequence: CASTGLAGDGELFF. The chain has TRBV6-5 and TRBJ2-2; 14 nucleotides match TRBD2. Germline CDR1 reads MNHEY; CDR2 reads SVGAGI. This CDR3 contains 14 residues. Unmatched junction bases numbered 2, after V lost 7 bases and J lost 7 bases.